This entry lists 14 T cell receptor beta chains sequenced from one sample in a study of blood T cell repertoires in COVID-19. Profiled with immunoSEQ multiplex PCR; TCRdb holds only in-frame clones, not every one. The sample holds about 180,000 clones, approximately 85% seen once. Specimen: peripheral blood. All receptors come from a man aged 60 to 69 with acute or convalescent COVID-19.

This chain uses TRBV3-1 (or the pseudogene TRBV3-2) with TRBJ2-1; TRBD2 might be the D (6 bases). The CDR3 consists of 13 residues. CDR1 and CDR2 from the germline V gene are LGHDT and YNNKEL (reference sequence). CDR3 sequence (DNA): TGTGCTGCCGGAGGGACCCACTACAATGAGCAGTTCTTC. This translates into CAAGGTHYNEQFF.

This clone was seen just once. The rearrangement joins TRBV6-2 or TRBV6-3 to TRBJ1-6, with D tentatively TRBD1 (6 bases). CDR3 length: 15 residues. The germline V gene encodes CDR1 MNHEY and CDR2 SVGEGT. The germline V and J ends were trimmed by 4 bases and 10 bases, with 17 bases remaining between them. The CDR3 loop is CASSSTQGRGSPLHF. The CDR3 nucleotides are TGTGCCAGCAGTTCCACTCAGGGGCGAGGCTCACCCCTCCACTTT.

The genes are TRBV28 and TRBJ2-2, with D perhaps matching TRBD2 (6 bases). V gave up 5 bases and J gave up 1 base, with 17 bases separating them. From germline, CDR1 is MDHEN and CDR2 SYDVKM. The CDR3 is 17 residues long. DNA for the CDR3: TGTGCCAGCAGTCCCTCCACTGCGGGGAAGAACACCGGGGAGCTGTTTTTT. Its translation: CASSPSTAGKNTGELFF.

In the case of this clone: Other DNA sequences within the sample encode an identical CDR3. The chain has TRBV3-1 (or the pseudogene TRBV3-2) and TRBJ2-3, with D possibly matching TRBD2 (5 bases). The CDR3 covers 16 residues. Germline V gene lookup returns CDR1 LGHDT and CDR2 YNNKEL (reference sequence). The V end was cut by 4 bases, the J end by 1 base, with 15 bases between. The CDR3 sequence is CASSPFSGSGTDTQYF. CDR3 bases: TGTGCCAGCAGCCCCTTTTCGGGTAGCGGCACAGATACGCAGTATTTT.

The V gene is TRBV27, the J gene TRBJ2-7; the D gene is possibly TRBD2 (5 bases). Germline CDR1 is MNHEY and CDR2 is SMNVEV (reference sequence). The V and J ends lost 0 bases and 2 bases respectively, with 11 bases between them. This CDR3 comprises 15 residues. The CDR3 loop is CASSLSVARTYEQYF. CDR3 bases: TGTGCCAGCAGTTTATCGGTAGCGCGGACCTACGAGCAGTACTTC.

The chain links TRBV11-2 to TRBJ2-7, with 8 bases lining up with TRBD1. V lost 7 bases and J lost 1; bases outside the gene matches: 12. This CDR3 contains 16 residues. The V gene's germline CDR1 is SGHAT and CDR2 FQNNGV. CDR3 bases: TGTGCCAGCACTCCCGTACCAGGGGGCCCTTCCTACGAGCAGTACTTC. This codes for CASTPVPGGPSYEQYF.

The chain has TRBV6-5 and TRBJ1-6; D is possibly TRBD1 (5 bases). Germline CDR1 reads MNHEY; CDR2 reads SVGAGI. V was cut by 7 bases and J by 5 bases, with 15 bases left in between. The CDR3 is made up of 15 amino acids. DNA of the CDR3: TGTGCCAGCACCCGGGGGGAGTCCAATAATTCACCCCTCCACTTT. Its translation: CASTRGESNNSPLHF.

The CDR3 DNA reads TGTGCCAGCAGTGAAGCTCAGGGCGGGGAGCTGTTTTTT. This translates into CASSEAQGGELFF. This sequence joins TRBV6-1 and TRBJ2-2; TRBD1 is a possible D gene (5 bases). The CDR3 runs to 13 residues. Germline values: CDR1 MNHNS, CDR2 SASEGT. Trimming cost V 0 bases and J 7 bases, with 6 bases left between them.

This chain uses TRBV27 with TRBJ2-7; TRBD2 aligns across 13 bases. The CDR3 covers 16 residues. CDR1 and CDR2 (germline): MNHEY, SMNVEV (reference sequence). The V gene end was trimmed by 5 bases and the J gene end by 5 bases; junction bases not matched to a gene: 9. Written as DNA, the CDR3 is TGTGCCAGCAGTACCGGGACTAGCGGGACGAGGGACGAGCAGTACTTC. Its translation is CASSTGTSGTRDEQYF.

CDR3 DNA sequence: TGTGCCACCAGTACAGGTGGGACTAGCGGGAGGTACGAGCAGTACTTC. Encoded protein: CATSTGGTSGRYEQYF. The chain recombines TRBV15 with TRBJ2-7; 15 bases are a match to TRBD2. V lost 6 bases and J lost 4; bases outside the gene matches: 7. The length of the CDR3 is 16 residues. Per the germline V gene, CDR1 is LNHNV and CDR2 is YYDKDF (reference sequence).

The V gene is TRBV28, the J gene TRBJ1-5; 8 bases align to TRBD1. The ends lost 4 bases at V and 4 bases at J; junction bases unmatched: 3. CDR1 and CDR2 (germline): MDHEN, SYDVKM. CDR3 length equals 14 residues. CDR3 residues: CASSSGQGNQPQHF. CDR3 coding DNA: TGTGCCAGCAGTTCAGGACAGGGAAATCAGCCCCAGCATTTT.

This sequence joins TRBV7-2 and TRBJ2-1; 8 bases align to TRBD2. J was trimmed by 4 bases and V by 0 bases; bases with no gene match: 8. The germline gives CDR1 SGHTA, CDR2 FQGNSA. The CDR3 runs to 17 residues. Here the CDR3 DNA reads TGTGCCAGCAGCTTAGCGCCCATCACTAGCGGTTACAATGAGCAGTTCTTC. Amino acid sequence: CASSLAPITSGYNEQFF.

V gene TRBV19 combines with J gene TRBJ2-2, with TRBD2 as a possible D gene (6 bases). V gave up 4 bases and J gave up 5 bases, with 14 bases separating them. Germline V CDR1 and CDR2: LNHDA, SQIVND (reference sequence). This CDR3 has 15 residues. CDR3 region: CASSKTSAETGELFF. The CDR3 DNA is TGTGCCAGTAGTAAGACTAGTGCCGAGACCGGGGAGCTGTTTTTT.

The V call is TRBV10-3, the J call TRBJ2-6; a possible D gene is TRBD1 (5 bases). V was cut by 4 bases and J by 0 bases, with 16 bases left in between. CDR3 size: 18 residues. Germline V lookup: CDR1 ENHRY, CDR2 SYGVKD. This CDR3 reads CAISGVGAALSGANVLTF. The CDR3 DNA sequence: TGTGCCATCAGTGGCGTTGGGGCAGCTCTCTCTGGGGCCAACGTCCTGACTTTC.